This T cell receptor beta chain came from a study of T cell repertoires in cytomegalovirus infection. Overall study results and limits: Dominating the ex vivo response were HLA-C-restricted CMV-specific TCR beta clonotypes.

From the reads, TCRdb called clonotypes with MiXCR, one entry per CDR3 protein. The data hold about 310,000 distinct CDR3 sequences, with 25% observed a single time. This clonotype turned up a few times. Its antigen is undetermined. From germline, CDR1 is MNHEY and CDR2 SMNVEV (reference sequence). Trimming removed 10 bases at V and 0 bases at J, with 10 bases between. The CDR3 is made up of 13 amino acids. This receptor was identified in a human donor in good health (CMV status not recorded). Some clones in this sample may be carry-over from other donors' samples. The J gene is TRBJ2-1, the V gene TRBV27, with no clear D. Sequencing used cultured PBMCs, obtained from culture after CMV antigen stimulation. This CDR3 reads CATYGISYNEQFF. The DNA for the CDR3 is TGTGCCACCTACGGCATCTCCTACAATGAGCAGTTCTTC.